A selection of T cell receptor beta chains follows, all from one sample in a study of CD8+ T cells in alopecia areata. Clones were sequenced by immunoSEQ multiplex PCR, and TCRdb holds only the in-frame ones, with some missing. The sample carries 100,000 to 150,000 clones, around 60% recorded once. Sequenced material: CD4+ T cells sorted from blood, taken at week 4, from a patient treated with tofacitinib. The receptors derive from a human donor with alopecia areata. CDR3s include the opening cysteine and the closing phenylalanine or tryptophan. A D gene is named only where the DNA matches it firmly. Rows give clone size only sometimes, using once, few, many, or a class for an expanded clone.

TRBV20-1	NA	NA	TRBJ2-1	CSAKDLREQFF	TGCAGTGCTAAGGACCTTCGAGAGCAGTTCTTC
TRBV5-4	TRBD1	NA	TRBJ2-3	CASSSMGQGPDTQYF	TGTGCCAGCAGCTCCATGGGACAGGGTCCAGATACGCAGTATTTT
TRBV9	TRBD2	NA	TRBJ2-7	CASSVGDSGGNYEQYF	TGTGCCAGCAGCGTAGGGGATAGCGGGGGGAATTACGAGCAGTACTTC
TRBV10-3	TRBD1	few	TRBJ1-1	CAITPGGENTEAFF	TGTGCCATCACCCCAGGGGGGGAGAACACTGAAGCTTTCTTT
TRBV2	NA	NA	TRBJ2-5	CASSKETQYF	TGTGCCAGCAGTAAAGAGACCCAGTACTTC
TRBV30	TRBD1	NA	TRBJ1-2	CAWSVQTGDGYTF	TGTGCCTGGAGTGTACAGACAGGGGATGGCTACACCTTC
TRBV7-3	NA	NA	TRBJ2-7	CASSPQNSYEQYF	TGTGCCAGCAGCCCCCAAAACTCCTACGAGCAGTACTTC
TRBV7-6	NA	NA	TRBJ2-3	CASSLEGLGVHTDTQYF	TGTGCCAGCAGCTTAGAAGGCCTGGGGGTGCACACAGATACGCAGTATTTT
TRBV18	NA	NA	TRBJ2-7	CASSPLPGPEQYF	TGTGCCAGCTCACCCCTTCCGGGTCCCGAGCAGTACTTC
TRBV7-6	TRBD2	NA	TRBJ2-3	CASSLGAGGLNTQYF	TGTGCCAGCAGCCTAGGGGCGGGGGGGTTGAATACGCAGTATTTT
TRBV5-6	NA	NA	TRBJ2-5	CASSFGGAQYF	TGTGCCAGCAGCTTCGGGGGCGCCCAGTACTTC
TRBV5-1	NA	NA	TRBJ2-7	CASSLASGEYEQYF	TGCGCCAGCAGCTTGGCCTCAGGAGAGTACGAGCAGTACTTC
TRBV18	NA	NA	TRBJ1-1	CASSPVTGSTEAFF	TGTGCCAGCTCACCAGTTACAGGGAGTACTGAAGCTTTCTTT
TRBV5-4	TRBD1	few	TRBJ2-1	CASRMDRAYNEQFF	TGTGCCAGCAGGATGGACAGGGCCTACAATGAGCAGTTCTTC
TRBV27	NA	once	TRBJ2-7	CASSLSSFGQGVFYEQYF	TGTGCCAGCAGTTTATCGTCTTTTGGTCAAGGGGTGTTCTACGAGCAGTACTTC
TRBV29-1	NA	few	TRBJ1-2	CSVDGGSYGYTF	TGCAGCGTTGACGGAGGGTCCTATGGCTACACCTTC
TRBV29-1	TRBD2	once	TRBJ2-7	CSVTLAGTYEQYF	TGCAGCGTAACTCTAGCGGGGACCTACGAGCAGTACTTC
TRBV29-1	NA	NA	TRBJ2-3	CSVEETRTDTQYF	TGCAGCGTCGAGGAAACCCGCACAGATACGCAGTATTTT
TRBV4-1	NA	NA	TRBJ2-1	CASSQRGFRGSYNEQFF	TGCGCCAGCAGCCAGAGGGGCTTCCGGGGATCCTACAATGAGCAGTTCTTC
TRBV7-2	NA	NA	TRBJ2-1	CASSPPNSYNEQFF	TGTGCCAGCAGTCCACCCAACTCTTACAATGAGCAGTTCTTC
TRBV28	NA	NA	TRBJ2-7	CASSFLGDEQYF	TGTGCCAGCAGTTTCTTGGGCGACGAGCAGTACTTC
TRBV7-9	NA	few	TRBJ2-5	CASSAPQDYRRGETQYF	TGTGCCAGCAGCGCCCCTCAAGACTATAGGCGTGGGGAGACCCAGTACTTC
TRBV6-1	NA	NA	TRBJ2-6	CASSVAGAFSGANVLTF	TGTGCCAGCAGTGTGGCGGGGGCTTTCTCTGGGGCCAACGTCCTGACTTTC
TRBV4-3	NA	NA	TRBJ2-4	CASSQDPGNAKNIQYF	TGCGCCAGCAGCCAAGATCCAGGGAATGCCAAAAACATTCAGTACTTC